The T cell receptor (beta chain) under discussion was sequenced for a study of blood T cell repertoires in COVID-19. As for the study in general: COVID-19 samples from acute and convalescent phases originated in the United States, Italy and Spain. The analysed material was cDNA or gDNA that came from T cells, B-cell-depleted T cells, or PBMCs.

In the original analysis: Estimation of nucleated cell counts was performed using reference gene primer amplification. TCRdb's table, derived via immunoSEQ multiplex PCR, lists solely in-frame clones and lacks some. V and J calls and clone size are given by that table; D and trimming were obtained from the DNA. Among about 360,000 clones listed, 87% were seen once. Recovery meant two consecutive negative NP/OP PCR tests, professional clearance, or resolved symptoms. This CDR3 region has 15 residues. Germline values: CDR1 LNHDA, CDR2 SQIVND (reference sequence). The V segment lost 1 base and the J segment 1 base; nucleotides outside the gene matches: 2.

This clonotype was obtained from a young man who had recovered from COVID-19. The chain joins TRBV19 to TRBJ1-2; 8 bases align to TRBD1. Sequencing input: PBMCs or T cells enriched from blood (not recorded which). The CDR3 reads CASSIAGGVNYGYTF. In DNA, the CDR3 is TGTGCCAGTAGTATAGCAGGGGGCGTTAACTATGGCTACACCTTC. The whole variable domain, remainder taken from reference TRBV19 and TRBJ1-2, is DGGITQSPKYLFRKEGQNVTLSCEQNLNHDAMYWYRQDPGQGLRLIYYSQIVNDFQKGDIAEGYSVSREKKESFPLTVTSAQKNPTAFYLCASSIAGGVNYGYTFGSGTRLTVV.